This T cell receptor beta chain was sequenced for a study of blood T cell repertoires in COVID-19. Study-level information: PBMCs, B-cell-depleted T cells, or T cells provided the cDNA or gDNA that made up the material.

How the authors handled the data: Reference gene primer amplification gave nucleated cell count estimates. The repertoire was sequenced with immunoSEQ multiplex PCR; TCRdb's copy has only in-frame clones and lacks some. The V and J calls and clone size are taken from that table; D and trimming were inferred from the DNA. The table records approximately 400,000 clones, more than 70% of them present only once. Study members were between roughly 18 and 90 years old and lived in approximately 25 US regions. Cohorts were determined from participant-reported clinical history. This receptor was identified in a man aged 30 to 45 who had recovered from COVID-19. The sequencing input was PBMCs or T cells enriched from blood (not recorded which).

The CDR3 coding sequence is TGTGCCAGCAGTGCTACAGGAAATAATTCACCCCTCCACTTT. Amino acids: CASSATGNNSPLHF. This chain uses TRBV25-1 with TRBJ1-6; possibly TRBD1 for D (5 bases). Germline V gene sequence: CDR1 MGHDK, CDR2 SYGVNS. V dropped 4 bases and J dropped 5 bases, with 9 bases sitting between them. The CDR3 loop spans 14 amino acids.